This TCR beta chain was recorded in a study of cytomegalovirus exposure and HLA in healthy donors. About the study: The same platform was used for the roughly 120 validation repertoires as for the 650 to 700 first-cohort repertoires, as reported in a later analysis.

Study-level points and caveats: Rare sequences made up most TCRs, while some public TCRs were found in many donors. Cytomegalovirus status was reportedly diagnosed by the classifier with high specificity and sensitivity. In the 130 or so validation repertoires, about 94% of cluster scores exceeded 0, per a later analysis.

Concerning this clone itself: Its antigen is not known.

The CDR3 has 13 amino acids. The V gene end was trimmed by 5 bases and the J gene end by 6 bases; junction bases not matched to a gene: 4. CDR1 is SGDLS, CDR2 YYNGEE, per germline. Clones were read by immunoSEQ multiplex PCR, and TCRdb kept only the in-frame ones, dropping some. The table records fewer than 250,000 clones, around 90% of them present only once. J is TRBJ2-3 and V is TRBV9, with 9 bases aligning to TRBD2. This receptor was obtained from a woman between 18 and 29 years old in good health and CMV-seropositive. Sequencing was done on a sample of PBMCs. CDR3 region: CASSWTSEDTQYF. CDR3 DNA: TGTGCCAGCAGTTGGACTAGCGAGGATACGCAGTATTTT.